This T cell receptor beta chain appears in the sequencing data of a study of T-cell memory formation after mild COVID-19. Study summary: Each donor largely had its own TCR clusters.

Germline V lookup: CDR1 SGHTA, CDR2 FQGTGA. V was trimmed by 4 bases and J by 0 bases, leaving 9 bases between them. This CDR3 is 15 amino acids long. Using its own MiXCR run on the 5' RACE reads, TCRdb lists one record per CDR3 protein. The sample lists a few hundred thousand distinct CDR3 sequences; around 25% were seen once. The chain recombines TRBV7-3 with TRBJ2-2, with D hard to call. Material for sequencing was PBMCs or a T cell subset sorted from them (not recorded which). The clonotype was recovered from an adult woman who had mild COVID-19 (a few samples of this study predate the infection). Cell type and time point are not known. CDR3 in amino acids: CASSSTPANTGELFF. As DNA, the CDR3 is TGTGCCAGCAGCTCGACTCCAGCGAACACCGGGGAGCTGTTTTTT.